One sample yielded the 15 T cell receptor beta chains listed below, sequenced in a study of blood T cell repertoires in COVID-19. TCRdb's table, derived via immunoSEQ multiplex PCR, lists solely in-frame clones and lacks some. The table records around 360,000 clones, 87% of them present only once. Sample: PBMCs or T cells enriched from blood (not recorded which). The receptors shown here come from a man aged 35 to 55 in a cohort exposed to, infected with or recovered from COVID-19 (not recorded which).

The rearrangement uses TRBV6-2 or TRBV6-3 and TRBJ2-1; TRBD2 might be the D (7 bases). CDR1 is MNHEY, CDR2 SVGEGT, per germline. Trimming pared 5 bases from V and 6 bases from J, leaving 20 bases between. The CDR3 has 16 amino acids. CDR3 in amino acids: CASSHLRGRGSNEQFF. For the CDR3, the DNA is TGTGCCAGCAGTCACTTAAGGGGGAGGGGGTCCAATGAGCAGTTCTTC.

The chain joins TRBV28 to TRBJ1-5, with D uncertain. Germline CDR1 is MDHEN and CDR2 is SYDVKM. V was clipped by 3 bases and J by 0 bases, with 3 bases between them. The CDR3 sequence is 13 residues long. The CDR3, as DNA: TGTGCCAGCAGTTTTAATAGCAATCAGCCCCAGCATTTT. Its protein product is CASSFNSNQPQHF.

V usage is TRBV2 and J usage is TRBJ2-7; TRBD1 agrees at 8 bases. With 5 bases clipped from V and 0 bases from J, the junction kept 6 bases outside the gene matches. Germline V gene lookup returns CDR1 SNHLY and CDR2 FYNNEI. The CDR3 runs 15 residues. The CDR3 coding sequence is TGTGCCAGCAGTCCTTGGACAGGGAACTCCTACGAGCAGTACTTC. Translated: CASSPWTGNSYEQYF.

This sequence joins TRBV28 and TRBJ1-2; D gene unclear. Germline V gene lookup returns CDR1 MDHEN and CDR2 SYDVKM. The CDR3 sequence is 12 residues long. V lost 6 bases, J lost 4 bases, and 9 bases lay in between. CDR3: CASSWRGYGYTF. In DNA, the CDR3 is TGTGCCAGCAGCTGGCGGGGCTATGGCTACACCTTC.

Only one count was recorded for this clone. The genes are TRBV19 and TRBJ1-1; D is perhaps TRBD1 (6 bases). Trimming removed 9 bases from V and 0 bases from J, with 17 bases in between. Looked up from germline, CDR1 is LNHDA and CDR2 is SQIVND (reference sequence). The CDR3 loop spans 15 amino acids. CDR3 amino acids: CASAAYREMNTEAFF. The CDR3 coding sequence is TGTGCCAGCGCCGCCTACAGGGAAATGAACACTGAAGCTTTCTTT.

J is TRBJ1-2 and V is TRBV30; possibly TRBD1 for D (6 bases). The CDR3 runs 14 residues. The germline V gene encodes CDR1 GTSNPN and CDR2 SVGIG (reference sequence). V lost 3 bases, J lost 7 bases, and 18 bases lay in between. The chain's CDR3 is CAWRKRTVMAGYTF. The CDR3 DNA sequence: TGTGCCTGGAGGAAGCGGACAGTAATGGCTGGCTACACCTTC.

The chain uses TRBV9 and TRBJ2-2; no clear D gene. In germline, CDR1 is SGDLS, CDR2 YYNGEE. The CDR3 sequence is 15 residues long. Trimming took 1 base from V and 3 from J, leaving 10 bases between them. The DNA for the CDR3 is TGTGCCAGCAGCGTACTCGACTTCTACACCGGGGAGCTGTTTTTT. As protein: CASSVLDFYTGELFF.

The gene calls are TRBV18 and TRBJ1-5; no definite D call. The germline V and J ends were trimmed by 5 bases and 2 bases, with 16 bases remaining between them. The CDR3 is 16 residues long. Germline values: CDR1 KGHSH, CDR2 LQKENI. CDR3 sequence reads: CASSEVVVLGNQPQHF. CDR3 DNA sequence: TGTGCCAGCTCAGAGGTGGTGGTCTTGGGCAATCAGCCCCAGCATTTT.

This chain connects TRBV5-1 to TRBJ1-1; D uncertain. Trimming removed 0 bases at V and 7 bases at J, with 13 bases between. Germline V gene sequence: CDR1 SGHRS, CDR2 YFSETQ. The CDR3 is 14 residues long. For the CDR3, the DNA is TGCGCCAGCAGCTTGGACAGTAATCGCGATGAAGCTTTCTTT. Encoded protein: CASSLDSNRDEAFF.

The V and J genes are TRBV4-2 and TRBJ2-1; 8 bases match TRBD2. The CDR3 totals 16 residues. Germline CDR1 reads LGHNA; CDR2 reads YNFKEQ. The V and J ends lost 4 bases and 9 bases, in that order; junction bases with no gene match: 14. The CDR3 DNA reads TGTGCCAGCAGCCTACGACTAGCGACGGCCGATGGTGAGCAGTTCTTC. Encoded protein: CASSLRLATADGEQFF.

CDR3 amino acids: CASSQGREGSYNEQFF. The CDR3 bases are TGCGCCAGCAGCCAAGGCCGGGAGGGGTCCTACAATGAGCAGTTCTTC. The V and J genes are TRBV4-1 and TRBJ2-1; 8 nucleotides agree with TRBD2. The V and J ends lost 1 base and 1 base, in that order; junction bases with no gene match: 3. This CDR3 spans 16 amino acids. The germline V gene encodes CDR1 MGHRA and CDR2 YSYEKL.

This clone was picked up a small number of times. The chain has TRBV6-1 and TRBJ1-1; D gene unclear. Germline V gene sequence: CDR1 MNHNS, CDR2 SASEGT. The CDR3 totals 14 residues. Between the trimmed V and J ends, which lost 0 bases and 4 bases, there was a span of 9 bases. The CDR3 DNA is TGTGCCAGCAGTGAAGCAGGTCGGGGCACTGAAGCTTTCTTT. Its protein product is CASSEAGRGTEAFF.

The chain employs TRBV5-1 and TRBJ1-1; a weak D match, TRBD1 (6 bases). Trimming removed 0 bases at V and 0 bases at J, with 12 bases between. Germline assignment: CDR1 SGHRS and CDR2 YFSETQ. CDR3 size: 16 residues. The CDR3 region is CASSLAQGGLNTEAFF. In nucleotides, the CDR3 is TGCGCCAGCAGCTTGGCCCAAGGGGGTTTGAACACTGAAGCTTTCTTT. The variable domain in full, completed from reference TRBV5-1 and TRBJ1-1, reads KAGVTQTPRYLIKTRGQQVTLSCSPISGHRSVSWYQQTPGQGLQFLFEYFSETQRNKGNFPGRFSGRQFSNSRSEMNVSTLELGDSALYLCASSLAQGGLNTEAFFGQGTRLTVV.

This chain connects TRBV11-2 to TRBJ1-1; tentatively, D is TRBD1 (6 bases). V lost 2 bases to trimming and J lost 4 bases, with 14 bases between them. The CDR3 loop spans 15 amino acids. Germline loops: CDR1 SGHAT, CDR2 FQNNGV. The CDR3 DNA is TGTGCCAGCAGCTTATCGGGGGGCCGGGGCACTGAAGCTTTCTTT. Protein product: CASSLSGGRGTEAFF. Drawing the rest from reference TRBV11-2 and TRBJ1-1, the complete variable domain is EAGVAQSPRYKIIEKRQSVAFWCNPISGHATLYWYQQILGQGPKLLIQFQNNGVVDDSQLPKDRFSAERLKGVDSTLKIQPAKLEDSAVYLCASSLSGGRGTEAFFGQGTRLTVV.

This chain connects TRBV30 to TRBJ1-5, with TRBD1 as a possible D gene (6 bases). The CDR3 is 12 residues long. From germline, CDR1 is GTSNPN and CDR2 SVGIG (reference sequence). CDR3 protein: CATGTPNQPQHF. The CDR3 bases are TGTGCAACGGGGACACCAAATCAGCCCCAGCATTTT.